Following are 3 T cell receptor beta chains from one sample sequenced in a study of T cell responses to AZD1222 COVID-19 vaccine. Data came from immunoSEQ multiplex PCR; TCRdb stores just in-frame clones and leaves some out. The table records about 150,000 clones, 70% to 90% of them present only once. The sequenced sample was peripheral blood, obtained 28 days after the second dose of the MenACWY control vaccine. The receptors stem from an adult who received the MenACWY meningococcal vaccine as a control.

The CDR3 sequence is CASRDSGGAQETQYF. The CDR3 coding sequence is TGTGCCAGCAGGGATAGCGGGGGAGCTCAAGAGACCCAGTACTTC. The rearrangement joins TRBV6-5 to TRBJ2-5; TRBD2 matches at 9 bases. V dropped 6 bases and J dropped 2; count of bases not matched to a gene: 7. The germline V gene encodes CDR1 MNHEY and CDR2 SVGAGI. The CDR3 sequence is 15 residues long.

The chain carries TRBV6-5 and TRBJ2-5, with D unclear. Trimming stripped 6 bases from V and 0 bases from J, with 11 bases between. The CDR3 has 14 residues. Germline loops: CDR1 MNHEY, CDR2 SVGAGI. The CDR3 nucleotides read TGTGCCAGCAGCAAAGGGCCAGACCAAGAGACCCAGTACTTC. Its protein is CASSKGPDQETQYF.

There are a few counts of this clone. This sequence joins TRBV29-1 and TRBJ2-1, with 10 bases aligning to TRBD2. There are 13 residues in the CDR3. Losses at the gene ends were 4 bases for V and 10 bases for J; bases not matched to a gene: 7. Germline values: CDR1 SQVTM, CDR2 ANQGSEA. In nucleotides, the CDR3 is TGCAGCGTTGGGACTAGCGGTCCGAGAGAGCAGTTCTTC. It yields the protein CSVGTSGPREQFF.